This T cell receptor (beta chain) was identified during a study of T cell responses to AZD1222 COVID-19 vaccine. At the level of the study: Both about-4-week and about-12-week second-dose recipients were combined.

Sequencing used immunoSEQ multiplex PCR; TCRdb keeps in-frame clones, though not all of them. This table has approximately 90,000 clones, roughly 88% appearing once. This CDR3 has 14 residues. V lost 3 bases and J 3 bases, leaving 9 bases between the germline ends. Germline V gene sequence: CDR1 MDHEN, CDR2 SYDVKM. Study results and limitations: The study found Spike-specific TCR breadth and depth rose after two AZD1222 doses. Dominant at 160-218 and 743-854, vaccine-associated CD4 TCRs also spanned spike. Clonal diversity was possibly underestimated; the donors were predominantly white British and more often female.

Turning to this clone: Its antigen is as yet unknown.

V gene TRBV28 combines with J gene TRBJ2-1; perhaps TRBD2 as D (5 bases). The sample consisted of peripheral blood, taken on day 0 of AZD1222 vaccination. The TCR was taken from an adult in good health. The CDR3 here is CASSFPSYYNEQFF. CDR3 nucleotide sequence: TGTGCCAGCAGTTTCCCTAGCTACTACAATGAGCAGTTCTTC.